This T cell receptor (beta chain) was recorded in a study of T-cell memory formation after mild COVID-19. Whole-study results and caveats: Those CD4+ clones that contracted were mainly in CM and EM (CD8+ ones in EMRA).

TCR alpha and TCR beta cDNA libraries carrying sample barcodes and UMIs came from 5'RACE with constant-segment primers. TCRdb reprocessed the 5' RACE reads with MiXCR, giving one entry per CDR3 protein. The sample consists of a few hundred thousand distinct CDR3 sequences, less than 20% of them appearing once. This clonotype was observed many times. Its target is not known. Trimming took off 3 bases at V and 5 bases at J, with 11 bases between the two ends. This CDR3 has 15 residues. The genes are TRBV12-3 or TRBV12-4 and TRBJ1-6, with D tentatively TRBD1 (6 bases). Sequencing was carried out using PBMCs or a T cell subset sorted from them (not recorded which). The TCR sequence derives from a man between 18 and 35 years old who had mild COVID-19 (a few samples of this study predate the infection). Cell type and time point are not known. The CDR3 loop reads CASSFGQGNNSPLHF. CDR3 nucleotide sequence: TGTGCCAGCAGTTTCGGGCAGGGGAATAATTCACCCCTCCACTTT.